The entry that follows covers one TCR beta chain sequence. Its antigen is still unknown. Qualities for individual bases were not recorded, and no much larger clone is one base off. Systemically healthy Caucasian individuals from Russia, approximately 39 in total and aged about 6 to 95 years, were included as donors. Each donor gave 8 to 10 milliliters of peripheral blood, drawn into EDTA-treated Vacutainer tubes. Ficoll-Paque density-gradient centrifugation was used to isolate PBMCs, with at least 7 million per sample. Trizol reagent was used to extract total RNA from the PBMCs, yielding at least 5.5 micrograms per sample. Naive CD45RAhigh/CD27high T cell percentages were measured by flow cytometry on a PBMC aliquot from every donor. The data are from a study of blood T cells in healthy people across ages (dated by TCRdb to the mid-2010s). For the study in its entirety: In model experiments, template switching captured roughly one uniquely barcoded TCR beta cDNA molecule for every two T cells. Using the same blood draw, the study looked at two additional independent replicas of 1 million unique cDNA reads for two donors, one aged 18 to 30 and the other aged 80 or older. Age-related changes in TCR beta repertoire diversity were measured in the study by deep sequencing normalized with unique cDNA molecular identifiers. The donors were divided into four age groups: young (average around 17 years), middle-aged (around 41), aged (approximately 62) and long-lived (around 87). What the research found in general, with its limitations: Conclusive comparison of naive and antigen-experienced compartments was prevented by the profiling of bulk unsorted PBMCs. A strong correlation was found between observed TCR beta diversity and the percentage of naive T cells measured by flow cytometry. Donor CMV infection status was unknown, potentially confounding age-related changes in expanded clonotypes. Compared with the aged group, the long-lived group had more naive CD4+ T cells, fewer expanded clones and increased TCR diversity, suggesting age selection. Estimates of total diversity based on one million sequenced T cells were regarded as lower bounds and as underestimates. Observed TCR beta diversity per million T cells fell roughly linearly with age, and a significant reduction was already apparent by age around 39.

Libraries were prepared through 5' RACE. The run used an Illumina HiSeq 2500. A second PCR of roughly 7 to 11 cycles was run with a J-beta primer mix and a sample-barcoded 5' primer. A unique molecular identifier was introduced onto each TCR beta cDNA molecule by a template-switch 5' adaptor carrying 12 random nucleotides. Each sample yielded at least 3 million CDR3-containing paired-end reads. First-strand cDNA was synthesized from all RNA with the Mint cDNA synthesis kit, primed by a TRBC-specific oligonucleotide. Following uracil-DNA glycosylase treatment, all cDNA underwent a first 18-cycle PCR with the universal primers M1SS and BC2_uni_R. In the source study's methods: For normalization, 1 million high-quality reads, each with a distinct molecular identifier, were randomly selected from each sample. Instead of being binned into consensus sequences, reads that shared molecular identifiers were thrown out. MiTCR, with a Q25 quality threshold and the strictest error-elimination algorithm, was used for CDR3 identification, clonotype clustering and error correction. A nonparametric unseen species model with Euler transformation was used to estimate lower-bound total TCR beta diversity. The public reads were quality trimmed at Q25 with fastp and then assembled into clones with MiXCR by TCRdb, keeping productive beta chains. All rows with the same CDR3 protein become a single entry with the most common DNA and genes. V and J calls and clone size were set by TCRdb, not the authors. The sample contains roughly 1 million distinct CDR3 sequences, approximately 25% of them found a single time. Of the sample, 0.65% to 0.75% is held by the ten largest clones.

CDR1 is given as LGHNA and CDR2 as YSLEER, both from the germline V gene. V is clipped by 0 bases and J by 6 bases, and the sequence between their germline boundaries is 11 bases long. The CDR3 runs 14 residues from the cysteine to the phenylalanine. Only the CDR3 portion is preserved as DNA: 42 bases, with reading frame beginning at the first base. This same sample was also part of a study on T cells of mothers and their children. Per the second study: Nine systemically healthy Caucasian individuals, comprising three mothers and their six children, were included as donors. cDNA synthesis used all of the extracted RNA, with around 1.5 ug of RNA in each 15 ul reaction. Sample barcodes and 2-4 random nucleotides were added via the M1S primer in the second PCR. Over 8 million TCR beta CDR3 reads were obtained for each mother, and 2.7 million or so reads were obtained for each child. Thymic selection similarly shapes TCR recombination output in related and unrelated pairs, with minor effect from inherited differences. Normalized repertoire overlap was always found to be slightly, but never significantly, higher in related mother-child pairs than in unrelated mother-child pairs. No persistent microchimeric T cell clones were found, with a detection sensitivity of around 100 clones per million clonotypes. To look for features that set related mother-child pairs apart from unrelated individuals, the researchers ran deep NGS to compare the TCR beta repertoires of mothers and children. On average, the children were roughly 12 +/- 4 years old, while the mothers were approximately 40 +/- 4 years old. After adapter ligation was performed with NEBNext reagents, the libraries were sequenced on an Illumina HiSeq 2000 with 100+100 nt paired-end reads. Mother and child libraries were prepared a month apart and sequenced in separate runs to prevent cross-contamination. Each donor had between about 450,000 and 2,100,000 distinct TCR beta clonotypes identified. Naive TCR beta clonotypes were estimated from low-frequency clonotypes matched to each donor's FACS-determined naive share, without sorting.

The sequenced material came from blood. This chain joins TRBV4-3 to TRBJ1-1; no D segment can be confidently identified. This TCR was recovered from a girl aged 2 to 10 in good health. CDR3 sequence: CASSQEWNNAEAFF. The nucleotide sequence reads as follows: TGCGCCAGCAGCCAAGAATGGAATAACGCTGAAGCTTTCTTT.